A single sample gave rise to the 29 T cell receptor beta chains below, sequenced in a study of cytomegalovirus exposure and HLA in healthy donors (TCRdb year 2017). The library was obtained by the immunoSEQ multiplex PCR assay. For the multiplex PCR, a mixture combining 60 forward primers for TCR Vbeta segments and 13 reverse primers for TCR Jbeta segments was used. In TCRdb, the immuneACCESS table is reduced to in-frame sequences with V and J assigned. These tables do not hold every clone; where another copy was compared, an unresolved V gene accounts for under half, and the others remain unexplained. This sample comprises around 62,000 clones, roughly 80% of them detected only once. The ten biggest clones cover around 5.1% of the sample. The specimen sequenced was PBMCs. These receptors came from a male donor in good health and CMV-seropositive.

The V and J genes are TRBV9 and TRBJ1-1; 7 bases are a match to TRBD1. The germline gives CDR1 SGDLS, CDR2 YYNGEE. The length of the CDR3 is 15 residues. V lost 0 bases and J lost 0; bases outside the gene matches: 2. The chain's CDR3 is CASSVVGQMNTEAFF. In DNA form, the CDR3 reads TGTGCCAGCAGCGTAGTGGGACAGATGAACACTGAAGCTTTCTTT.

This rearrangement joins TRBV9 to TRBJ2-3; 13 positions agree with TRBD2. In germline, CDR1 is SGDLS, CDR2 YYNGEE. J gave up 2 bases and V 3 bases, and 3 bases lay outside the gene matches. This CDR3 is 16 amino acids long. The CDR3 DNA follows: TGTGCCAGCAGCGCGGGACTAGCGGGAAACACAGATACGCAGTATTTT. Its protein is CASSAGLAGNTDTQYF. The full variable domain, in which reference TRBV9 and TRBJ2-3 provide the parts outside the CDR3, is DSGVTQTPKHLITATGQRVTLRCSPRSGDLSVYWYQQSLDQGLQFLIQYYNGEERAKGNILERFSAQQFPDLHSELNLSSLELGDSALYFCASSAGLAGNTDTQYFGPGTRLTVL.

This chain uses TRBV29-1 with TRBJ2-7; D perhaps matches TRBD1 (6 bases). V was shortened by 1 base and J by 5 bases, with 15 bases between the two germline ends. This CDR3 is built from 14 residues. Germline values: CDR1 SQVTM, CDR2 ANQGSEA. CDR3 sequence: CSVEVGQGFHEQYF. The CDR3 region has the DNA TGCAGCGTTGAAGTGGGTCAGGGGTTCCACGAGCAGTACTTC.

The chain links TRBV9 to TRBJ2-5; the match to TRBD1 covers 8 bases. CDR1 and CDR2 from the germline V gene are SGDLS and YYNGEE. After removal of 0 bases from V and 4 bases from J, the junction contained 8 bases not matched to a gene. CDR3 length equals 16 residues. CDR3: CASSVGGQGARETQYF. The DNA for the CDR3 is TGTGCCAGCAGCGTAGGCGGGCAGGGGGCAAGAGAGACCCAGTACTTC.

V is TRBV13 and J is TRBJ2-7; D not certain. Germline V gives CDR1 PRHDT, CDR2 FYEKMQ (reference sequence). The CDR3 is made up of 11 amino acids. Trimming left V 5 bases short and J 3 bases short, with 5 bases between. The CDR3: CASSLLYEQYF. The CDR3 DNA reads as TGTGCCAGCAGCCTCCTCTACGAGCAGTACTTC.

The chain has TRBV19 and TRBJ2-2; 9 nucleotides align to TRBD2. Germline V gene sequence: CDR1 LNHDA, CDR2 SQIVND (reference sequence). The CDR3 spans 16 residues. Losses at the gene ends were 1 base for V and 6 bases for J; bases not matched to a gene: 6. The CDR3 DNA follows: TGTGCCAGTAGTATAGTAACCGGGACTAGCCCCGGGGAGCTGTTTTTT. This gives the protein CASSIVTGTSPGELFF. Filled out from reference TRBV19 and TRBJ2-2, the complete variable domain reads DGGITQSPKYLFRKEGQNVTLSCEQNLNHDAMYWYRQDPGQGLRLIYYSQIVNDFQKGDIAEGYSVSREKKESFPLTVTSAQKNPTAFYLCASSIVTGTSPGELFFGEGSRLTVL.

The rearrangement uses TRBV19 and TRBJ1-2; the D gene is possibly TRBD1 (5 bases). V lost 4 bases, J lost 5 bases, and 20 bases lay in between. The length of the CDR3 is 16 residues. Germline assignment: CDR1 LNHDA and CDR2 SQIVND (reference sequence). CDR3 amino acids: CASSKGARETEYGYTF. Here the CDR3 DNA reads TGTGCCAGTAGTAAAGGGGCCCGAGAAACCGAATATGGCTACACCTTC.

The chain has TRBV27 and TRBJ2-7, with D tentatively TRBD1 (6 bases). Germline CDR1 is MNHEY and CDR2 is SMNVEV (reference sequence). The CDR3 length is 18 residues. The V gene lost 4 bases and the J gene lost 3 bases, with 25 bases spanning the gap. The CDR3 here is CASSSSTLRGNDFYEQYF. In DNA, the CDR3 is TGTGCCAGCAGTTCCTCCACCCTCAGGGGCAATGACTTCTACGAGCAGTACTTC.

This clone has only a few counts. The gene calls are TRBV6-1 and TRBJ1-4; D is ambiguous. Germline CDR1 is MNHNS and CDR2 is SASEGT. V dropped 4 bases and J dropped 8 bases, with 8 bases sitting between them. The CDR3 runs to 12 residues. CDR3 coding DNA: TGTGCCAGCAGTGGCCGCGAAGAAAAACTGTTTTTT. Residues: CASSGREEKLFF.

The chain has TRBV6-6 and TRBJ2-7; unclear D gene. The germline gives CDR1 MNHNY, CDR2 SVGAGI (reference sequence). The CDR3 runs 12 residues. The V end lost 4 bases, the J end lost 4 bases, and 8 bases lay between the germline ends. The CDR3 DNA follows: TGTGCCAGCAGTTGGGCTCAATACGAGCAGTACTTC. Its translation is CASSWAQYEQYF.

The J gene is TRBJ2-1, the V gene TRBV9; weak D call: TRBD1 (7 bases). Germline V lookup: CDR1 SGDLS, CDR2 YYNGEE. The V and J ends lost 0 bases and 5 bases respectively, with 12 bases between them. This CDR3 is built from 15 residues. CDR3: CASSVGGDSHNEQFF. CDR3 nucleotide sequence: TGTGCCAGCAGCGTAGGGGGGGACAGTCACAATGAGCAGTTCTTC.

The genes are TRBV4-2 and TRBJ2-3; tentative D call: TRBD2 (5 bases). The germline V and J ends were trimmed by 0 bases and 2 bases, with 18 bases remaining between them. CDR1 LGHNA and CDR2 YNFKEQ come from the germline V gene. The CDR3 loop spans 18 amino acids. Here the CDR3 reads CASSQDRMGERFTDTQYF. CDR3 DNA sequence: TGTGCCAGCAGCCAAGATCGCATGGGAGAGCGGTTCACAGATACGCAGTATTTT.

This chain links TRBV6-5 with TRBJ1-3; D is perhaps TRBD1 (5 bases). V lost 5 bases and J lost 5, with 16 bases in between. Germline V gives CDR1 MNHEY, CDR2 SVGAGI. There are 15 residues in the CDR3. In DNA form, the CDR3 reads TGTGCCAGCAGTCCGGCGGGGGGGGGTAGAAACACCATATATTTT. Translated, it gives CASSPAGGGRNTIYF.

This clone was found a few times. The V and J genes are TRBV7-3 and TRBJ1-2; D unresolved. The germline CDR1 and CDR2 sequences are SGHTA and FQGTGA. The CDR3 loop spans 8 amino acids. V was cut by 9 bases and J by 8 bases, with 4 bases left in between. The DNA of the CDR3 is TGTGCCAGTGGCGGCTACACCTTC. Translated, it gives CASGGYTF.

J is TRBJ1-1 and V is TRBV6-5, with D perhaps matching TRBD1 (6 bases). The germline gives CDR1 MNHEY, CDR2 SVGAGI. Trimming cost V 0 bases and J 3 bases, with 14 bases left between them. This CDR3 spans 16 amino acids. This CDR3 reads CASSYSMGASDTEAFF. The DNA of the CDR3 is TGTGCCAGCAGTTACTCGATGGGGGCTTCCGACACTGAAGCTTTCTTT.

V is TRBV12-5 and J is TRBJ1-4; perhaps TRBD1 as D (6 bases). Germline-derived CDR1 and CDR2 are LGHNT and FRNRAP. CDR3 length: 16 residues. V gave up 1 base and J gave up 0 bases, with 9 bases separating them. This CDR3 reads CASGLGQAATNEKLFF. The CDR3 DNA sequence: TGTGCTAGTGGTTTGGGACAGGCAGCAACTAATGAAAAACTGTTTTTT.

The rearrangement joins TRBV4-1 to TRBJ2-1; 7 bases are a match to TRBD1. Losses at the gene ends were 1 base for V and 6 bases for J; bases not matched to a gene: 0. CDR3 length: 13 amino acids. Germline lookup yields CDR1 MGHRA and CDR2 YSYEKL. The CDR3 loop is CASSQGQGNEQFF. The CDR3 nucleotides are TGCGCCAGCAGCCAAGGACAGGGCAATGAGCAGTTCTTC.

CDR3: CATSRAVRQGMVEAFF. For the CDR3, the DNA is TGTGCCACCAGCAGAGCGGTACGACAGGGGATGGTTGAAGCTTTCTTT. The V call is TRBV15, the J call TRBJ1-1, with TRBD1 identical over 8 bases. Germline loops: CDR1 LNHNV, CDR2 YYDKDF (reference sequence). The CDR3 extends over 16 amino acids. V was clipped by 1 base and J by 7 bases; unmatched bases: 11.

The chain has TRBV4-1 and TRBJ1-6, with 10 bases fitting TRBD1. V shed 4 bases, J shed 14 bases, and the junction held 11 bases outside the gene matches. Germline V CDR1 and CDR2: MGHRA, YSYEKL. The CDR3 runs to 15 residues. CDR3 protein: CASSLSPGQGITLHF. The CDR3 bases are TGCGCCAGCAGCCTGTCACCGGGACAGGGGATAACCCTCCACTTT.

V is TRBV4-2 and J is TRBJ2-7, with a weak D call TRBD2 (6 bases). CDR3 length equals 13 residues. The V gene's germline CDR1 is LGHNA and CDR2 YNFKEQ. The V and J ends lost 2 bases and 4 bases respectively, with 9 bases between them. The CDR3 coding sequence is TGTGCCAGCAGCCAAACCGGGACTTACGAGCAGTACTTC. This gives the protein CASSQTGTYEQYF.

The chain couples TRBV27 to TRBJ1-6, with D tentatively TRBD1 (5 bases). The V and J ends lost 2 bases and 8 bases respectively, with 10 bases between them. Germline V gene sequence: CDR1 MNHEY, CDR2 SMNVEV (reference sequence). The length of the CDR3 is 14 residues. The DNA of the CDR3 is TGTGCCAGCAGTTTAGTCAAGGGGTATTCACCCCTCCACTTT. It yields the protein CASSLVKGYSPLHF.

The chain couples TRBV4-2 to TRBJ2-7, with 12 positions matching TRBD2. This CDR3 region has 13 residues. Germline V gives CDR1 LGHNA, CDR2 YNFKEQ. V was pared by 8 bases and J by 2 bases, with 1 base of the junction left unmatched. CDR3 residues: CASRTSGTYEQYF. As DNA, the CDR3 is TGTGCCAGCCGGACTAGCGGGACCTACGAGCAGTACTTC.

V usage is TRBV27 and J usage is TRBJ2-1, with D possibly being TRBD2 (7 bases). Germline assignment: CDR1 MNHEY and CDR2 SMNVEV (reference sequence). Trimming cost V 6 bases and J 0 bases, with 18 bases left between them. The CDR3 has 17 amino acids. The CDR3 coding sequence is TGTGCCAGCAGAGGGGGGGCCGCCTTAAGCTCCTACAATGAGCAGTTCTTC. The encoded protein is CASRGGAALSSYNEQFF.

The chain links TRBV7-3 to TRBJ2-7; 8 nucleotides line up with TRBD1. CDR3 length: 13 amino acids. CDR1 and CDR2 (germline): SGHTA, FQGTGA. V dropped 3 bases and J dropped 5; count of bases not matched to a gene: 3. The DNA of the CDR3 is TGTGCCAGCAGCTTTGACAGGGGTCACGAGCAGTACTTC. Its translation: CASSFDRGHEQYF.

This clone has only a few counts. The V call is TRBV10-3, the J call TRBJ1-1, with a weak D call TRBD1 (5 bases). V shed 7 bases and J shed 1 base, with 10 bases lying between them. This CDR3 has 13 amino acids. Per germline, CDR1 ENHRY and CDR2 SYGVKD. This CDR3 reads CAITAQGNTEAFF. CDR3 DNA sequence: TGTGCCATCACCGCCCAGGGGAACACTGAAGCTTTCTTT.

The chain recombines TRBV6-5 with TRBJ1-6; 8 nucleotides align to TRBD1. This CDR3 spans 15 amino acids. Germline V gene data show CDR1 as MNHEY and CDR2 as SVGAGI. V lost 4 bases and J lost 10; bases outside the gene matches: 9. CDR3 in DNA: TGTGCCAGCAGTTGGGAGGGACAGGTGGGATCACCCCTCCACTTT. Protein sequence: CASSWEGQVGSPLHF.

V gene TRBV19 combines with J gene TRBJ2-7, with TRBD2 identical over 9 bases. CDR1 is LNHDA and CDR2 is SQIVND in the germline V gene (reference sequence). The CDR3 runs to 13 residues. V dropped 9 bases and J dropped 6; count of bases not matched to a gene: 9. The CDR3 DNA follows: TGTGCCAGCAGAGGAGCGGGGGGTTTCGAGCAGTACTTC. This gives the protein CASRGAGGFEQYF.

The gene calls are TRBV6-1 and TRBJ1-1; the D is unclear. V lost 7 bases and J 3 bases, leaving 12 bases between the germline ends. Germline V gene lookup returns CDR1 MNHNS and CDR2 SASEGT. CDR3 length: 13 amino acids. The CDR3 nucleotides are TGTGCCAGCATGTTATCGGGGTACACTGAAGCTTTCTTT. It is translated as CASMLSGYTEAFF.

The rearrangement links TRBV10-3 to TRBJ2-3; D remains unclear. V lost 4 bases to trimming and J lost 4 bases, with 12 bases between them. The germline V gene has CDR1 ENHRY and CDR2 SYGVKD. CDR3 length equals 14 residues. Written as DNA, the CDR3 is TGTGCCATCAGTGTGTGGTCTAGACCAGATACGCAGTATTTT. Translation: CAISVWSRPDTQYF.